These 10 T cell receptor beta chains originate from one sample sequenced in a study of T-cell memory formation after mild COVID-19. TCRdb redid the calling of the 5' RACE reads with MiXCR, one entry per CDR3 protein. The sample holds under 700,000 distinct CDR3 sequences, roughly 20% seen once. The sequenced material came from PBMCs or a T cell subset sorted from them (not recorded which). The receptors shown here come from an adult woman who had mild COVID-19 (a few samples of this study predate the infection). Cell type and time point are not known.

The chain links TRBV5-1 to TRBJ2-3; TRBD1 aligns across 8 bases. The CDR3 spans 21 residues. V lost 3 bases to trimming and J lost 0 bases; unmatched junction nucleotides: 21. The germline V gene encodes CDR1 SGHRS and CDR2 YFSETQ. In DNA, the CDR3 is TGCGCCAGCAGCTCCTGGATCCCGGGACAGGTACGGGCCGCTAGCACAGATACGCAGTATTTT. Its translation: CASSSWIPGQVRAASTDTQYF.

The V call is TRBV2, the J call TRBJ2-2; tentative D call: TRBD2 (6 bases). The CDR3 is made up of 13 amino acids. Germline CDR1 reads SNHLY; CDR2 reads FYNNEI. V lost 10 bases, J lost 6 bases, and 15 bases lay in between. The CDR3, as DNA: TGTGCCAACTGGGACTTACACGCCGGGGAGCTGTTTTTT. Amino acids: CANWDLHAGELFF.

The genes are TRBV6-5 and TRBJ1-1; no definite D call. The ends were cut back, 2 bases at V and 0 bases at J, with 10 bases in the middle. The germline V gene has CDR1 MNHEY and CDR2 SVGAGI. CDR3 length equals 15 residues. The CDR3 sequence is CASSYRSGLNTEAFF. The CDR3 DNA is TGTGCCAGCAGTTACCGCAGCGGACTGAACACTGAAGCTTTCTTT.

This clonotype has just a few counts. The rearrangement uses TRBV9 and TRBJ1-1; 8 bases are a match to TRBD1. The CDR3 is 15 amino acids. Germline V gene sequence: CDR1 SGDLS, CDR2 YYNGEE. Losses at the gene ends were 0 bases for V and 3 bases for J; bases not matched to a gene: 4. In DNA, the CDR3 is TGTGCCAGCAGCGTAGAAACAGGGGGATACACTGAAGCTTTCTTT. This encodes CASSVETGGYTEAFF.

This clonotype appeared a few times. This CDR3 reads CASSYRLADSYNEQFF. The CDR3 coding sequence is TGTGCCAGCAGCTACCGTCTAGCGGACTCCTACAATGAGCAGTTCTTC. This chain uses TRBV7-6 with TRBJ2-1, with 7 bases that match TRBD2. V was clipped by 4 bases and J by 0 bases; unmatched bases: 6. The length of the CDR3 is 16 residues. Per germline, CDR1 SGHVS and CDR2 FNYEAQ. The full variable domain, in which reference TRBV7-6 and TRBJ2-1 provide the parts outside the CDR3, is GAGVSQSPRYKVTKRGQDVALRCDPISGHVSLYWYRQALGQGPEFLTYFNYEAQQDKSGLPNDRFSAERPEGSISTLTIQRTEQRDSAMYRCASSYRLADSYNEQFFGPGTRLTVL.

This clonotype has just a few counts. V is TRBV7-9 and J is TRBJ1-2; D might be TRBD1 (5 bases). Germline V gives CDR1 SEHNR, CDR2 FQNEAQ (reference sequence). The CDR3 is 16 amino acids. The ends were cut back, 5 bases at V and 7 bases at J, with 23 bases in the middle. In DNA, the CDR3 is TGTGCCAGCAGCCTACCTGGGCGGGTGGGGGAGTCTGGCTACACCTTC. Protein sequence: CASSLPGRVGESGYTF.

Only a few counts were recorded for this clonotype. This chain links TRBV4-2 with TRBJ2-2; D is ambiguous. The V and J ends lost 0 bases and 5 bases respectively, with 10 bases between them. Germline-derived CDR1 and CDR2 are LGHNA and YNFKEQ. This CDR3 region has 15 residues. CDR3 sequence (DNA): TGTGCCAGCAGCCAAGATGTCATGGCAACCGGGGAGCTGTTTTTT. Translation gives CASSQDVMATGELFF.

The genes are TRBV6-5 and TRBJ2-7, with 12 bases lining up with TRBD2. With 6 bases clipped from V and 3 bases from J, the junction kept 3 bases outside the gene matches. From germline, CDR1 is MNHEY and CDR2 SVGAGI. This CDR3 region has 14 residues. The CDR3 is CASRSGLAGYEQYF. For the CDR3, the DNA is TGTGCCAGCAGGTCGGGACTAGCGGGCTACGAGCAGTACTTC.

This clonotype appeared a few times. The chain has TRBV9 and TRBJ2-4; TRBD1 agrees at 7 bases. The germline CDR1 and CDR2 sequences are SGDLS and YYNGEE. The CDR3 is made up of 14 amino acids. V shed 4 bases and J 8 bases; nucleotides not matched to a gene: 9. DNA of the CDR3: TGTGCCAGCAGCCCGTACGACAGGGTTGACATTCAGTACTTC. Translating gives CASSPYDRVDIQYF.

This clonotype was observed a few times. The chain joins TRBV5-1 to TRBJ1-1, with 7 bases lining up with TRBD1. This CDR3 region has 12 residues. CDR1 is SGHRS, CDR2 YFSETQ, per germline. The V gene end was trimmed by 1 base and the J gene end by 6 bases; junction bases not matched to a gene: 0. CDR3 sequence: CASSLTGAEAFF. DNA of the CDR3: TGCGCCAGCAGCTTGACAGGGGCTGAAGCTTTCTTT.